This is a list of T cell receptor beta chains from one sample in a study of blood T cell repertoires in COVID-19. This table comes from immunoSEQ multiplex PCR, and its TCRdb copy is limited to in-frame clones, with some not included. The sample contains 200,000 to 250,000 clones, less than 90% of which appear only once. The sample comprised PBMCs or T cells enriched from blood (not recorded which). The receptors come from a woman aged 25 to 39 who had recovered from COVID-19. CDR3s include the opening cysteine and the closing phenylalanine or tryptophan. The D gene is left open where the match is weak. Clone size is stated in some rows and not others, as once, few, many or a class when expanded.

j_call: TRBJ2-1
clone_size: -
d_call: TRBD2
v_call: TRBV4-2
cdr3_length: 16
cdr3_aa: CASSQDTSGGANEQFF
cdr3_nt: TGTGCCAGCAGCCAAGATACTAGCGGGGGGGCTAATGAGCAGTTCTTC

j_call: TRBJ2-7
clone_size: -
d_call: TRBD1
v_call: TRBV23-1
cdr3_length: 14
cdr3_aa: CASNHRGVRYEQYF
cdr3_nt: TGCGCCAGCAACCACAGGGGGGTTCGGTACGAGCAGTACTTC

j_call: TRBJ1-4
clone_size: -
d_call: TRBD1
v_call: TRBV4-2
cdr3_length: 17
cdr3_aa: CASSQRTGTATNEKLFF
cdr3_nt: TGTGCCAGCAGCCAACGGACAGGAACAGCAACTAATGAAAAACTGTTTTTT

j_call: TRBJ2-1
clone_size: -
d_call: TRBD1
v_call: TRBV5-6
cdr3_length: 16
cdr3_aa: CASRPGTGGLGNEQFF
cdr3_nt: TGTGCCAGCAGGCCCGGGACAGGGGGCCTGGGCAATGAGCAGTTCTTC

j_call: TRBJ2-3
clone_size: -
d_call: -
v_call: TRBV10-1
cdr3_length: 18
cdr3_aa: CASREGYSMDSFTDTQYF
cdr3_nt: TGCGCCAGCAGGGAAGGCTATTCTATGGACAGCTTCACAGATACGCAGTATTTT

j_call: TRBJ2-5
clone_size: -
d_call: -
v_call: TRBV7-8
cdr3_length: 16
cdr3_aa: CASSFSGRPVDEAQYF
cdr3_nt: TGTGCCAGCAGTTTTTCAGGGCGCCCCGTGGACGAGGCCCAGTACTTC

j_call: TRBJ2-7
clone_size: -
d_call: -
v_call: TRBV1
cdr3_length: 15
cdr3_aa: CTSSQAHRGTYEQYF
cdr3_nt: TGCACCAGCAGCCAAGCTCACAGGGGTACCTACGAGCAGTACTTC

j_call: TRBJ1-1
clone_size: -
d_call: TRBD1
v_call: TRBV6-4
cdr3_length: 13
cdr3_aa: CASSEGQGARAFF
cdr3_nt: TGTGCCAGCAGTGAGGGACAGGGGGCTCGAGCTTTCTTT

j_call: TRBJ1-4
clone_size: -
d_call: -
v_call: TRBV24-1
cdr3_length: 14
cdr3_aa: CATTPGGGCEKLFF
cdr3_nt: TGTGCCACCACCCCGGGTGGCGGGTGTGAAAAACTGTTTTTT

j_call: TRBJ2-7
clone_size: few
d_call: -
v_call: TRBV5-1
cdr3_length: 14
cdr3_aa: CASSLRAGDYEQYF
cdr3_nt: TGCGCCAGCAGCTTGAGGGCGGGCGACTACGAGCAGTACTTC

j_call: TRBJ2-1
clone_size: -
d_call: TRBD2
v_call: TRBV6-2/TRBV6-3
cdr3_length: 21
cdr3_aa: CASSYYIEASGGPGSYNEQFF
cdr3_nt: TGTGCCAGCAGTTACTACATTGAGGCTAGCGGGGGGCCAGGTTCCTACAATGAGCAGTTCTTC

j_call: TRBJ1-4
clone_size: -
d_call: TRBD1
v_call: TRBV12-3/TRBV12-4
cdr3_length: 12
cdr3_aa: CASSKQGAGLFF
cdr3_nt: TGTGCCAGCAGTAAGCAGGGGGCCGGCCTGTTTTTT

j_call: TRBJ2-2
clone_size: -
d_call: TRBD1
v_call: TRBV7-3
cdr3_length: 16
cdr3_aa: CASSLATGAATGELFF
cdr3_nt: TGTGCCAGCAGCTTAGCGACAGGGGCCGCCACCGGGGAGCTGTTTTTT

j_call: TRBJ1-1
clone_size: -
d_call: -
v_call: TRBV19
cdr3_length: 13
cdr3_aa: CASSIGVNTEAFF
cdr3_nt: TGTGCCAGTAGTATAGGCGTGAACACTGAAGCTTTCTTT

j_call: TRBJ1-4
clone_size: once
d_call: -
v_call: TRBV5-1
cdr3_length: 14
cdr3_aa: CASSLDSHNEKLFF
cdr3_nt: TGCGCCAGCAGCTTGGACAGCCATAATGAAAAACTGTTTTTT

j_call: TRBJ1-2
clone_size: -
d_call: -
v_call: TRBV7-6
cdr3_length: 15
cdr3_aa: CASSLENSPNYGYTF
cdr3_nt: TGTGCCAGCAGCTTAGAGAACTCACCCAACTATGGCTACACCTTC

j_call: TRBJ1-2
clone_size: once
d_call: -
v_call: TRBV9
cdr3_length: 15
cdr3_aa: CASSVGGGAPYGYTF
cdr3_nt: TGTGCCAGCAGCGTAGGTGGAGGGGCTCCCTATGGCTACACCTTC

j_call: TRBJ1-6
clone_size: few
d_call: -
v_call: TRBV27
cdr3_length: 15
cdr3_aa: CASSLSGAGNSPLHF
cdr3_nt: TGTGCCAGCAGTTTAAGTGGGGCAGGAAATTCACCCCTCCACTTT

j_call: TRBJ2-5
clone_size: once
d_call: TRBD1
v_call: TRBV6-2/TRBV6-3
cdr3_length: 16
cdr3_aa: CASSYSGTGGSVTQYF
cdr3_nt: TGTGCCAGCAGTTACTCGGGGACAGGGGGCTCGGTGACCCAGTACTTC

j_call: TRBJ1-1
clone_size: -
d_call: -
v_call: TRBV6-5
cdr3_length: 13
cdr3_aa: CASSRLKGTEAFF
cdr3_nt: TGTGCCAGCAGCAGACTGAAGGGGACTGAAGCTTTCTTT

j_call: TRBJ2-5
clone_size: -
d_call: -
v_call: TRBV19
cdr3_length: 13
cdr3_aa: CASSIGSQETQYF
cdr3_nt: TGTGCCAGTAGTATAGGCAGCCAAGAGACCCAGTACTTC

j_call: TRBJ2-3
clone_size: -
d_call: TRBD2
v_call: TRBV7-3
cdr3_length: 15
cdr3_aa: CASSFSGGGTDTQYF
cdr3_nt: TGTGCCAGCAGCTTTAGCGGGGGTGGCACAGATACGCAGTATTTT

j_call: TRBJ1-2
clone_size: -
d_call: TRBD1
v_call: TRBV5-5
cdr3_length: 12
cdr3_aa: CATGQGTYGYTF
cdr3_nt: TGTGCCACGGGACAGGGGACCTATGGCTACACCTTC

j_call: TRBJ1-2
clone_size: few
d_call: -
v_call: TRBV4-1
cdr3_length: 18
cdr3_aa: CASSLYAGGTATNYGYTF
cdr3_nt: TGCGCCAGCAGCCTATACGCCGGAGGGACGGCCACTAACTATGGCTACACCTTC

j_call: TRBJ2-6
clone_size: -
d_call: -
v_call: TRBV11-1
cdr3_length: 17
cdr3_aa: CASSLARPNSGANVLTF
cdr3_nt: TGTGCCAGCAGCTTAGCCAGGCCCAACTCTGGGGCCAACGTCCTGACTTTC

j_call: TRBJ2-1
clone_size: -
d_call: TRBD2
v_call: TRBV28
cdr3_length: 14
cdr3_aa: CASCLAGVENEQFF
cdr3_nt: TGTGCCAGTTGTCTAGCGGGGGTGGAAAATGAGCAGTTCTTC

j_call: TRBJ1-1
clone_size: -
d_call: -
v_call: TRBV13
cdr3_length: 16
cdr3_aa: CASSFTAQGPDTEAFF
cdr3_nt: TGTGCCAGCAGCTTCACAGCACAGGGCCCCGACACTGAAGCTTTCTTT

j_call: TRBJ2-2
clone_size: -
d_call: -
v_call: TRBV7-7
cdr3_length: 14
cdr3_aa: CASSLASGTGELFF
cdr3_nt: TGTGCCAGCAGCTTAGCATCGGGCACCGGGGAGCTGTTTTTT

j_call: TRBJ1-1
clone_size: -
d_call: -
v_call: TRBV15
cdr3_length: 12
cdr3_aa: CATSGGGYEAFF
cdr3_nt: TGTGCCACCAGCGGTGGAGGTTATGAAGCTTTCTTT

j_call: TRBJ2-1
clone_size: -
d_call: TRBD2
v_call: TRBV19
cdr3_length: 16
cdr3_aa: CASSPLAGVDNSEQFF
cdr3_nt: TGTGCCAGTAGTCCTTTAGCGGGGGTCGATAATAGTGAGCAGTTCTTC

j_call: TRBJ2-1
clone_size: -
d_call: -
v_call: TRBV19
cdr3_length: 16
cdr3_aa: CASSTGEAGAGNEQFF
cdr3_nt: TGTGCCAGTAGCACCGGTGAGGCGGGGGCGGGGAATGAGCAGTTCTTC

j_call: TRBJ2-2
clone_size: -
d_call: -
v_call: TRBV11-2
cdr3_length: 16
cdr3_aa: CASSQFAGTFIGELFF
cdr3_nt: TGTGCCAGCAGCCAATTTGCCGGGACATTCATCGGGGAGCTGTTTTTT

j_call: TRBJ1-5
clone_size: -
d_call: -
v_call: TRBV7-2
cdr3_length: 16
cdr3_aa: CASSLLPWASNQPQHF
cdr3_nt: TGTGCCAGCAGCTTACTCCCCTGGGCTAGCAATCAGCCCCAGCATTTT

j_call: TRBJ2-7
clone_size: -
d_call: -
v_call: TRBV12-3/TRBV12-4
cdr3_length: 11
cdr3_aa: CASSSMYGQYF
cdr3_nt: TGTGCCAGCAGTTCTATGTACGGGCAGTACTTC

j_call: TRBJ2-1
clone_size: -
d_call: -
v_call: TRBV7-2
cdr3_length: 15
cdr3_aa: CASSPPPGTSNQQFF
cdr3_nt: TGTGCCAGCAGCCCGCCACCCGGGACTTCCAATCAGCAGTTCTTC

j_call: TRBJ1-1
clone_size: -
d_call: TRBD1
v_call: TRBV12-5
cdr3_length: 18
cdr3_aa: CASGLVLGQGLMNTEAFF
cdr3_nt: TGTGCTAGTGGTTTGGTTTTAGGACAGGGGCTCATGAACACTGAAGCTTTCTTT

j_call: TRBJ2-5
clone_size: -
d_call: TRBD2
v_call: TRBV5-1
cdr3_length: 16
cdr3_aa: CASSLDRSGVGETQYF
cdr3_nt: TGCGCCAGCAGCTTGGATCGTAGCGGGGTGGGAGAGACCCAGTACTTC

j_call: TRBJ2-3
clone_size: few
d_call: TRBD2
v_call: TRBV7-8
cdr3_length: 17
cdr3_aa: CASSHGLAGLSTDTQYF
cdr3_nt: TGTGCCAGCAGCCACGGACTAGCGGGGCTAAGCACAGATACGCAGTATTTT

j_call: TRBJ1-2
clone_size: -
d_call: -
v_call: TRBV19
cdr3_length: 13
cdr3_aa: CASSIGQRHGYTF
cdr3_nt: TGTGCCAGTAGTATTGGGCAGAGACACGGCTACACCTTC

j_call: TRBJ1-3
clone_size: -
d_call: TRBD1
v_call: TRBV2
cdr3_length: 16
cdr3_aa: CASSRNRGSSGNTIYF
cdr3_nt: TGTGCCAGCAGTCGAAACAGGGGGAGCTCTGGAAACACCATATATTTT

j_call: TRBJ2-5
clone_size: -
d_call: TRBD2
v_call: TRBV4-3
cdr3_length: 17
cdr3_aa: CASSQSGTSAKLGTQYF
cdr3_nt: TGCGCCAGCAGCCAATCCGGGACTAGCGCTAAACTTGGGACCCAGTACTTC

j_call: TRBJ1-3
clone_size: -
d_call: -
v_call: TRBV29-1
cdr3_length: 13
cdr3_aa: CSVPDSSGNTIYF
cdr3_nt: TGCAGCGTTCCGGACAGCTCTGGAAACACCATATATTTT

j_call: TRBJ2-7
clone_size: -
d_call: TRBD1
v_call: TRBV11-1
cdr3_length: 16
cdr3_aa: CASSLAVTGISYEQYF
cdr3_nt: TGTGCCAGCAGCTTAGCCGTGACAGGGATCTCCTACGAGCAGTACTTC

j_call: TRBJ1-5
clone_size: -
d_call: -
v_call: TRBV2
cdr3_length: 15
cdr3_aa: CASSLNRVSNQPQHF
cdr3_nt: TGTGCCAGCAGTCTTAACAGGGTATCAAATCAGCCCCAGCATTTT

j_call: TRBJ1-1
clone_size: -
d_call: -
v_call: TRBV18
cdr3_length: 13
cdr3_aa: CASSVESDTEAFF
cdr3_nt: TGTGCCAGCTCAGTCGAGTCGGACACTGAAGCTTTCTTT

j_call: TRBJ2-3
clone_size: -
d_call: TRBD2
v_call: TRBV7-6
cdr3_length: 17
cdr3_aa: CASSFESGGTSTDTQYF
cdr3_nt: TGTGCCAGCAGCTTCGAAAGCGGGGGGACTAGCACAGATACGCAGTATTTT

j_call: TRBJ1-2
clone_size: -
d_call: -
v_call: TRBV5-1
cdr3_length: 14
cdr3_aa: CASSLAGGFDGYTF
cdr3_nt: TGCGCCAGCAGCTTGGCCGGGGGGTTCGATGGCTACACCTTC

j_call: TRBJ2-7
clone_size: once
d_call: TRBD2
v_call: TRBV28
cdr3_length: 15
cdr3_aa: CASSLQGRGRYEQYF
cdr3_nt: TGTGCCAGCAGTTTACAAGGGCGGGGGAGGTACGAGCAGTACTTC

j_call: TRBJ2-7
clone_size: -
d_call: -
v_call: TRBV7-9
cdr3_length: 14
cdr3_aa: CASSLASQGYEQYF
cdr3_nt: TGTGCCAGCAGCTTAGCCAGTCAGGGCTACGAGCAGTACTTC

j_call: TRBJ2-7
clone_size: once
d_call: TRBD1
v_call: TRBV4-3
cdr3_length: 14
cdr3_aa: CASSRDRGPYEQYF
cdr3_nt: TGCGCCAGCAGCCGAGACAGGGGCCCCTACGAGCAGTACTTC

j_call: TRBJ1-4
clone_size: -
d_call: -
v_call: TRBV5-1
cdr3_length: 14
cdr3_aa: CASSLQGVGEKLFF
cdr3_nt: TGCGCCAGCAGCTTACAGGGAGTTGGTGAAAAACTGTTTTTT

j_call: TRBJ2-3
clone_size: -
d_call: -
v_call: TRBV5-1
cdr3_length: 15
cdr3_aa: CASSLEQGGTDTQYF
cdr3_nt: TGCGCCAGCAGCTTGGAACAGGGCGGCACAGATACGCAGTATTTT

j_call: TRBJ1-2
clone_size: -
d_call: TRBD1
v_call: TRBV6-5
cdr3_length: 15
cdr3_aa: CASSKRTGPNYGYTF
cdr3_nt: TGTGCCAGCAGTAAGAGGACAGGACCTAACTATGGCTACACCTTC

j_call: TRBJ1-4
clone_size: -
d_call: TRBD1
v_call: TRBV6-5
cdr3_length: 14
cdr3_aa: CASRKTGVDEKLFF
cdr3_nt: TGTGCCAGCAGGAAGACAGGGGTTGATGAAAAACTGTTTTTT

j_call: TRBJ2-7
clone_size: -
d_call: -
v_call: TRBV6-5
cdr3_length: 14
cdr3_aa: CASSYSGSTYEQYF
cdr3_nt: TGTGCCAGCAGTTACTCTGGCAGTACCTACGAGCAGTACTTC

j_call: TRBJ1-2
clone_size: -
d_call: -
v_call: TRBV9
cdr3_length: 15
cdr3_aa: CASSGIKTGIDGYTF
cdr3_nt: TGTGCCAGCAGCGGAATTAAAACAGGGATTGATGGCTACACCTTC

j_call: TRBJ1-5
clone_size: few
d_call: -
v_call: TRBV9
cdr3_length: 15
cdr3_aa: CASSVGDFSNQPQHF
cdr3_nt: TGTGCCAGCAGCGTAGGGGACTTTAGCAATCAGCCCCAGCATTTT